This TCR beta chain came from a study of blood T cells in healthy people across ages. The overall study: Capture by template switching was about one barcoded beta molecule per two T cells.

The germline gives CDR1 SGDLS, CDR2 YYNGEE. V gave up 0 bases and J gave up 6 bases, with 19 bases separating them. The CDR3 runs 16 residues. Caucasian individuals from Russia who were healthy and aged 6 to 90 acted as donors. There are a few counts of this clonotype. Sample-barcoded 5' priming and a J-beta primer mix drove a second PCR of roughly 6 to 12 cycles. TCRdb passed the 5' RACE reads through MiXCR, listing each CDR3 protein once. The repertoire holds hundreds of thousands of distinct CDR3 sequences, with 25% to 30% as singletons. Sequenced material: blood. The sequence came from a woman aged 65 to 85 in good health. The chain employs TRBV9 and TRBJ2-7, with D perhaps matching TRBD1 or TRBD2 (7 bases each). The CDR3 loop reads CASSVAIGAGDSEQYF. The CDR3 nucleotides are TGTGCCAGCAGCGTAGCTATTGGCGCGGGGGACAGCGAGCAGTACTTC.